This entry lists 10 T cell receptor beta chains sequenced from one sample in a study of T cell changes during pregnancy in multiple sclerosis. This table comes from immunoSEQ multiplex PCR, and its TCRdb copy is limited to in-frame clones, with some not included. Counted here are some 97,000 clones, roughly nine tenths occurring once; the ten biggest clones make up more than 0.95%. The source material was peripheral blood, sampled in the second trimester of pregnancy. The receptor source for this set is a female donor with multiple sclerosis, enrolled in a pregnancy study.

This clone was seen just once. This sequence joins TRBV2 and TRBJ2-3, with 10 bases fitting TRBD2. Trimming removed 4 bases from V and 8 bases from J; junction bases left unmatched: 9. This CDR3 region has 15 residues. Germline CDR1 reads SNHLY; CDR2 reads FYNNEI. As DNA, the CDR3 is TGTGCCAGCAGTGGAGCGGGAGGGGGTCTCGGTACGCAGTATTTT. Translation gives CASSGAGGGLGTQYF.

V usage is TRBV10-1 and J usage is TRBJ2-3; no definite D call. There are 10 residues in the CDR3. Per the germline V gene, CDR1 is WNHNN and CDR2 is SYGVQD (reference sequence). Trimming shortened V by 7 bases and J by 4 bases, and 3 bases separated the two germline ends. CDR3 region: CASKPDTQYF. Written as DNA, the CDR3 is TGCGCCAGCAAGCCAGATACGCAGTATTTT.

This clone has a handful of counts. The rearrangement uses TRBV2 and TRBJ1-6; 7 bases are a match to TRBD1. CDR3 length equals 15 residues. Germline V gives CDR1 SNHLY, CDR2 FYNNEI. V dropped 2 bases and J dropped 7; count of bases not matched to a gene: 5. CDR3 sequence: CASSELAGQNSPLHF. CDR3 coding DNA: TGTGCCAGCAGTGAACTGGCGGGACAGAATTCACCCCTCCACTTT.

The CDR3 protein is CASSLVDWSSYEQYF. The DNA of the CDR3 is TGTGCCAGCAGCTTGGTGGACTGGAGCTCCTACGAGCAGTACTTC. The J gene is TRBJ2-7, the V gene TRBV5-6; perhaps TRBD2 as D (5 bases). The CDR3 length is 15 residues. From germline, CDR1 is SGHDT and CDR2 YYEEEE. V was shortened by 0 bases and J by 0 bases, with 10 bases between the two germline ends.

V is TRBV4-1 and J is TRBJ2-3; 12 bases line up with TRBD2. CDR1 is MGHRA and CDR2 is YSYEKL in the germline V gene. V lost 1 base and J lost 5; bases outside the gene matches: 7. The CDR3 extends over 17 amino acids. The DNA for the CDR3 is TGCGCCAGCAGCCAAGGCCATCTAGCGGGGGGGCAAGATACGCAGTATTTT. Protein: CASSQGHLAGGQDTQYF.

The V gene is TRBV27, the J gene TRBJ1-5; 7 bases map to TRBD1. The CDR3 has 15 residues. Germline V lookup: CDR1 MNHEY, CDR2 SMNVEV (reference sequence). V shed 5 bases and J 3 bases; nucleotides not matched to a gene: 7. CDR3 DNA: TGTGCCAGCAGTCCACTGACAGGGTACAATCAGCCCCAGCATTTT. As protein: CASSPLTGYNQPQHF.

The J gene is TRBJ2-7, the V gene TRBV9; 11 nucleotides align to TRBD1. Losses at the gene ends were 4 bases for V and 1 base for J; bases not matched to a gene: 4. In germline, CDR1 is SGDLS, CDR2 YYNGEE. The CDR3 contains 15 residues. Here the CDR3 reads CASSPGQGGSYEQYF. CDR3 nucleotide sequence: TGTGCCAGCAGCCCGGGACAGGGGGGGTCCTACGAGCAGTACTTC.

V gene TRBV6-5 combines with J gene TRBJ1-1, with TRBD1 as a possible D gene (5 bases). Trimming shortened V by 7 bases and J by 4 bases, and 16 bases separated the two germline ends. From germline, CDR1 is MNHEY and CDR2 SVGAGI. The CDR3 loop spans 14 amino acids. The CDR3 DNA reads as TGTGCCAGCACTCGACTTGGGGGGAGCACTGAAGCTTTCTTT. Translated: CASTRLGGSTEAFF.

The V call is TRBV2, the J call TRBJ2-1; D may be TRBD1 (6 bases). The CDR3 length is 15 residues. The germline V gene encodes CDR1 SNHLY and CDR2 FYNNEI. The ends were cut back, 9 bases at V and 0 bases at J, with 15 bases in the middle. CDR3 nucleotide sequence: TGTGCCAGTAAGCAAACAGGGTTCTCCTACAATGAGCAGTTCTTC. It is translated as CASKQTGFSYNEQFF. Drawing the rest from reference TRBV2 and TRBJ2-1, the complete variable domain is EPEVTQTPSHQVTQMGQEVILRCVPISNHLYFYWYRQILGQKVEFLVSFYNNEISEKSEIFDDQFSVERPDGSNFTLKIRSTKLEDSAMYFCASKQTGFSYNEQFFGPGTRLTVL.

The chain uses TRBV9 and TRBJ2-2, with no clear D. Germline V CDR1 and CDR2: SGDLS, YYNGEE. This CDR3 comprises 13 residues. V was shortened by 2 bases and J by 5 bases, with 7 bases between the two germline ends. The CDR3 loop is CASSVGWTGELFF. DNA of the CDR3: TGTGCCAGCAGCGTCGGTTGGACCGGGGAGCTGTTTTTT. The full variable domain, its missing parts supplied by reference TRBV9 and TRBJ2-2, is DSGVTQTPKHLITATGQRVTLRCSPRSGDLSVYWYQQSLDQGLQFLIQYYNGEERAKGNILERFSAQQFPDLHSELNLSSLELGDSALYFCASSVGWTGELFFGEGSRLTVL.